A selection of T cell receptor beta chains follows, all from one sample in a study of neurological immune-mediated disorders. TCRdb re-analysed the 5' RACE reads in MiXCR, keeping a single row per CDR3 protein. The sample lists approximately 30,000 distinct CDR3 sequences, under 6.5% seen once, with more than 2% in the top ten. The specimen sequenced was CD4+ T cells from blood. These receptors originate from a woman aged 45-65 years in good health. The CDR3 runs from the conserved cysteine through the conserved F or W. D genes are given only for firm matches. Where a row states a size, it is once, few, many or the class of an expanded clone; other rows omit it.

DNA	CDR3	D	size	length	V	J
TGCGCCAGCAGCCCGGGACTAGCGGGAGACGTCCCTAGCTTC	CASSPGLAGDVPSF	TRBD2	many	14	TRBV5-1	TRBJ2-5
TGCAGTGCCAAGGACAGCATGAACACTGAAGCTTTCTTT	CSAKDSMNTEAFF	NA	medium-sized	13	TRBV20-1	TRBJ1-1
TGCAGCGTGTGGACAGGGTTGAACACCGGGGAGCTGTTTTTT	CSVWTGLNTGELFF	TRBD1	NA	14	TRBV29-1	TRBJ2-2
TGTGCCAGCAGTGACTTAGGGGGCAGGACTGAAGCTTTCTTT	CASSDLGGRTEAFF	TRBD1	many	14	TRBV2	TRBJ1-1
TGCAGTGCTTTTACAGGGGTCTATGGCTACACCTTC	CSAFTGVYGYTF	TRBD1	many	12	TRBV20-1	TRBJ1-2
TGTGCCAGCAGCCAAGGACAGGGGAATCAGCCCCAGCATTTT	CASSQGQGNQPQHF	TRBD1	many	14	TRBV3-1	TRBJ1-5
TGCGCCAGCAGCTTGGATAGCAGCCTTAACACCGGGGAGCTGTTTTTT	CASSLDSSLNTGELFF	NA	medium-sized	16	TRBV5-1	TRBJ2-2
TGCAGCGTTGGGCTCGGACAAAACAGCGAGCAGTACTTC	CSVGLGQNSEQYF	NA	many	13	TRBV29-1	TRBJ2-7
TGCAGTGCTATGCGGGGGCAGGGTACCGGGGAGCTGTTTTTT	CSAMRGQGTGELFF	NA	many	14	TRBV20-1	TRBJ2-2
TGTGCCACCAGCAGAGAATTCGCAAAGCGTGGGGGGACCCAGTACTTC	CATSREFAKRGGTQYF	NA	many	16	TRBV15	TRBJ2-5
TGCGCCAGCAGCCAGGACTACTCCTACGAGCAGTACTTC	CASSQDYSYEQYF	NA	many	13	TRBV4-3	TRBJ2-7
TGCAGTGCGAGACGACTTGGCAATGAGCAGTTCTTC	CSARRLGNEQFF	NA	many	12	TRBV20-1	TRBJ2-1
TGCGCCAGCAGCGACAGGGTCGGCTATGGCTACACCTTC	CASSDRVGYGYTF	TRBD1	many	13	TRBV5-1	TRBJ1-2